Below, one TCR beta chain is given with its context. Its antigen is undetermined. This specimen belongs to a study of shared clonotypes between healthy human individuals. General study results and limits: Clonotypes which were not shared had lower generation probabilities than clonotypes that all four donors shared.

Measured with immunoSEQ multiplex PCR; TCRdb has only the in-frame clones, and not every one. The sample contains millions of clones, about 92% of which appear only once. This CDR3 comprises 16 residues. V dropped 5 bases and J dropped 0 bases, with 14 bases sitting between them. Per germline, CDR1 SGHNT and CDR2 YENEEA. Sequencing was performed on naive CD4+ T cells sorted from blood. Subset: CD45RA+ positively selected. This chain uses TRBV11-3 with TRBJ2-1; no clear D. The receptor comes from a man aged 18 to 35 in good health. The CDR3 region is CASSAYSGSSYNEQFF. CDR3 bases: TGTGCCAGCAGCGCCTACTCGGGCAGCTCCTACAATGAGCAGTTCTTC.